This T cell receptor beta chain was documented in a study of T cell responses to AZD1222 COVID-19 vaccine. Points from the study as a whole: Vaccination with two AZD1222 doses was followed by a rise in Spike-specific TCR breadth and depth. Donors skewed white British and female; clonal diversity was possibly underestimated.

Comments on this clone: Antigen unknown.

Method: immunoSEQ multiplex PCR; TCRdb's copy keeps in-frame clones and lacks some. Of roughly 100,000 clones in the sample, about 95% were seen once. V was clipped by 4 bases and J by 0 bases; unmatched bases: 14. The CDR3 extends over 18 amino acids. Germline CDR1 is MDHEN and CDR2 is SYDVKM. This clonotype was sampled from an adult in good health. The sequencing used peripheral blood, collected on day 0 of AZD1222 vaccination. This chain joins TRBV28 and TRBJ1-1; TRBD1 matches at 7 bases. This CDR3 reads CASSSVFPWGTVNTEAFF. The CDR3 nucleotides are TGTGCCAGCAGTTCAGTATTCCCGTGGGGGACAGTGAACACTGAAGCTTTCTTT.